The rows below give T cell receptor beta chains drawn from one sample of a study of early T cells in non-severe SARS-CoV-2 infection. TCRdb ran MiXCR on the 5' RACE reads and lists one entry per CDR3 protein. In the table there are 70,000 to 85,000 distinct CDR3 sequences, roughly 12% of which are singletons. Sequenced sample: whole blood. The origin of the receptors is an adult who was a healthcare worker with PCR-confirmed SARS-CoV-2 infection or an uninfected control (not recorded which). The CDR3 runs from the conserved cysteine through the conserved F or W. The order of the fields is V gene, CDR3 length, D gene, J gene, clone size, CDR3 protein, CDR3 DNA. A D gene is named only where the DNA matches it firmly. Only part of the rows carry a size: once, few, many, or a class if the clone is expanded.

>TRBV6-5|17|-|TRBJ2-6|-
CASSSGTLSSGANVLTF
TGTGCCAGCAGTTCCGGGACCCTTAGCTCTGGGGCCAACGTCCTGACTTTC
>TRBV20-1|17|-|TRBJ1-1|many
CSASGVSGGRTNTEAFF
TGCAGTGCTAGCGGTGTCAGTGGGGGGCGTACGAACACTGAAGCTTTCTTT
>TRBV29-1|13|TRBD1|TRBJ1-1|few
CSVARQGNTEAFF
TGCAGCGTTGCCCGACAGGGGAACACTGAAGCTTTCTTT
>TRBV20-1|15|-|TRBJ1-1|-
CSAPDRGYRNTEAFF
TGCAGTGCTCCGGACAGAGGATACCGGAACACTGAAGCTTTCTTT
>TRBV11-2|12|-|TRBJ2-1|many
CASSHTYNEQFF
TGTGCCAGCAGCCATACATACAATGAGCAGTTCTTC
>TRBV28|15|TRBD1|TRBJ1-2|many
CASSFGTGATYGYTF
TGTGCCAGCAGTTTTGGGACAGGGGCGACCTATGGCTACACCTTC
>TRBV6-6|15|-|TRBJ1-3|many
CASTLGVISGNTIYF
TGTGCCAGCACCCTAGGGGTAATCTCTGGAAACACCATATATTTT
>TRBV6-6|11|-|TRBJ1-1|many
CASWTSTEAFF
TGTGCCAGCTGGACTTCCACTGAAGCTTTCTTT
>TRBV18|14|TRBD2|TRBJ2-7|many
CASSPNWGGVEQYF
TGTGCCAGCTCACCGAACTGGGGAGGGGTCGAGCAGTACTTC
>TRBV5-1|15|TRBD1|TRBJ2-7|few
CASSLDRGLKYEQYF
TGCGCCAGCAGCTTGGACAGGGGATTGAAGTACGAGCAGTACTTC
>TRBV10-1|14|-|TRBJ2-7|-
CASSSDVLPYEQYF
TGCGCCAGCAGCTCGGACGTCCTCCCCTACGAGCAGTACTTC
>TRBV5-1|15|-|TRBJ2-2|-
CASSLTPLGAGELFF
TGCGCCAGCAGCTTAACCCCCTTGGGGGCCGGGGAGCTGTTTTTT
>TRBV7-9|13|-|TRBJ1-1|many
CASSSTGRTEAFF
TGTGCCAGCAGTTCGACAGGCCGCACTGAAGCTTTCTTT
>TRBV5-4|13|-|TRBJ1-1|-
CASSFLQNTEAFF
TGTGCCAGCAGCTTTTTACAGAACACTGAAGCTTTCTTT
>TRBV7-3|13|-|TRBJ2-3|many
CASSLTPTDTQYF
TGTGCCAGCAGCTTAACCCCCACAGATACGCAGTATTTT
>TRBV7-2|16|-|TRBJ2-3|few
CASSRRDRGSTDTQYF
TGTGCCAGCAGCCGCCGGGACCGGGGAAGCACAGATACGCAGTATTTT
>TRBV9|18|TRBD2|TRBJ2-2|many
CASSVGASGSQNTGELFF
TGTGCCAGCAGCGTAGGGGCTAGCGGGAGCCAGAACACCGGGGAGCTGTTTTTT
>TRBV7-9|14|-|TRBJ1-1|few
CASSYSGGGTEAFF
TGTGCCAGCAGCTATAGCGGCGGCGGCACTGAAGCTTTCTTT
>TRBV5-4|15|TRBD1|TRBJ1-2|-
CASSSTGQGYYGYTF
TGTGCCAGCAGCTCCACGGGACAGGGCTACTATGGCTACACCTTC
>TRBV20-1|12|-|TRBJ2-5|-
CSVTGRGETQYF
TGCAGTGTCACAGGGCGGGGAGAGACCCAGTACTTC
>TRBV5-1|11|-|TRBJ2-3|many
CASSFTDTQYF
TGCGCCAGCAGCTTTACAGATACGCAGTATTTT
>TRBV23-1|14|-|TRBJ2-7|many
CASSPMTLTHEQYF
TGCGCCAGCAGCCCCATGACCCTTACCCACGAGCAGTACTTC
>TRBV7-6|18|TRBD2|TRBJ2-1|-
CASSLVGAGLAGDNEQFF
TGTGCCAGCAGCTTAGTTGGTGCCGGACTAGCGGGGGACAATGAGCAGTTCTTC
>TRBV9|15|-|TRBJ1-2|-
CASSVEPGANFGYTF
TGTGCCAGCAGCGTAGAGCCGGGGGCGAACTTTGGCTACACCTTC